This entry lists 8 T cell receptor beta chains sequenced from one sample in a study of post-analysis software for immune sequencing data. The study, taken as a whole, reports: TRBV5-6, TRBV5-1 and TRBV20-1 belonged to a set of roughly five TRBV segments that were more frequent in patients than controls.

Unique molecular identifiers tagged the TCR beta cDNA libraries. TCRdb analysed the PCR reads with MiXCR anew, one entry per CDR3 protein. The sample yields 740,000 or so distinct CDR3 sequences, roughly 58% seen once. Which antigens these TCRs recognize remains unknown. Sequenced input: blood. These receptors came from a girl aged 10 to 17 with multiple sclerosis.

This clonotype was counted a few times. V is TRBV20-1 and J is TRBJ2-5; D is uncertain. V was pared by 2 bases and J by 3 bases, with 19 bases between. The CDR3 is 16 amino acids. Germline CDR1 DFQATT, CDR2 SNEGSKA (reference sequence). This chain's CDR3 is CSARLPLLGHEETQYF. In DNA, the CDR3 is TGCAGTGCTAGATTGCCCCTCCTAGGTCACGAAGAGACCCAGTACTTC.

V gene TRBV4-1 combines with J gene TRBJ1-2; D is ambiguous. This CDR3 spans 15 amino acids. V was trimmed by 0 bases and J by 8 bases, leaving 16 bases between them. The germline V gene has CDR1 MGHRA and CDR2 YSYEKL. The CDR3 spells CASSQDLERARGYTF. The DNA for the CDR3 is TGCGCCAGCAGCCAAGATCTTGAGAGGGCGAGGGGCTACACCTTC.

The J gene is TRBJ1-2, the V gene TRBV6-5; 7 nucleotides agree with TRBD1. The J segment lost 11 bases and the V segment lost 0 bases, leaving 9 bases of the junction unmatched. This CDR3 contains 14 residues. CDR1 is MNHEY, CDR2 SVGAGI, per germline. CDR3 coding DNA: TGTGCCAGCAGTTACTCCTTGGACAGGTCCGATTACACCTTC. It encodes CASSYSLDRSDYTF.

The gene calls are TRBV27 and TRBJ2-1, with D tentatively TRBD2 (6 bases). The CDR3 is made up of 17 amino acids. V was shortened by 2 bases and J by 2 bases, with 16 bases between the two germline ends. Per germline, CDR1 MNHEY and CDR2 SMNVEV (reference sequence). Here the CDR3 reads CASSLGGALRPYNEQFF. CDR3 coding DNA: TGTGCCAGCAGTTTAGGAGGGGCCCTACGCCCCTACAATGAGCAGTTCTTC.

The chain employs TRBV5-4 and TRBJ2-4, with D unresolved. The germline V gene encodes CDR1 SGHNT and CDR2 YYREEE (reference sequence). The ends were cut back, 2 bases at V and 0 bases at J, with 12 bases in the middle. The CDR3 consists of 16 residues. The CDR3 region is CASSFFGTLAKNIQYF. In DNA, the CDR3 is TGTGCCAGCAGCTTCTTTGGAACCCTAGCCAAAAACATTCAGTACTTC.

The chain employs TRBV20-1 and TRBJ2-1; 7 nucleotides align to TRBD2. The CDR3 runs 19 residues. Trimming took 0 bases from V and 0 from J; bases not matched to a gene: 14. The germline gives CDR1 DFQATT, CDR2 SNEGSKA (reference sequence). CDR3 protein: CSARDLGPPAGDSYNEQFF. CDR3 coding DNA: TGCAGTGCTAGAGATCTAGGCCCGCCGGCGGGAGACTCCTACAATGAGCAGTTCTTC.

The DNA for the CDR3 is TGTGCCAGCTCACCACCGGGACTAGCGGGAGGAGGGACCTCCTACGAGCAGTACTTC. Translating gives CASSPPGLAGGGTSYEQYF. The chain has TRBV18 and TRBJ2-7; the match to TRBD2 covers 15 bases. The length of the CDR3 is 19 residues. The ends lost 0 bases at V and 0 bases at J; junction bases unmatched: 6. Germline V lookup: CDR1 KGHSH, CDR2 LQKENI.

This clonotype was seen many times. The chain uses TRBV29-1 and TRBJ2-7; TRBD2 agrees at 8 bases. With V trimmed by 6 bases and J by 6 bases, 7 bases remained unmatched. This CDR3 is 12 amino acids long. CDR1 SQVTM and CDR2 ANQGSEA come from the germline V gene. The CDR3 is CSVGGGRSEQYF. The CDR3 DNA reads as TGCAGCGTCGGGGGGGGACGCTCCGAGCAGTACTTC.